Here is one T cell receptor (beta chain) with its context. Its antigen is still unknown. This sample was included in a study of T cells in localized non-small cell lung cancer. General study results and limits: With higher T cell density in blood came longer overall survival. Sequence data derive from only one tumor region, so heterogeneity remains possible. Across samples, adjacent lung featured a median roughly 56 of the top 100 tumor clones. Uninvolved adjacent lung showed peak T cell clonality, exceeding tumor.

CDR1 MNHNY and CDR2 SVGAGI come from the germline V gene (reference sequence). Between the trimmed V and J ends, which lost 4 bases and 2 bases, there was a span of 12 bases. The CDR3 is 15 amino acids. Sequencing used immunoSEQ multiplex PCR; TCRdb keeps in-frame clones, though not all of them. The table lists about 24,000 clones, 75% to 90% of them singletons. The material sequenced was peripheral blood, taken before any cancer treatment. The sequence was obtained from a man between 35 and 75 years old with stage I squamous cell lung carcinoma. The V gene is TRBV6-6, the J gene TRBJ1-5, with a tentative D call TRBD1 (5 bases). This chain's CDR3 is CASSLGARGNQPQHF. DNA of the CDR3: TGTGCCAGCAGTTTAGGGGCGCGGGGCAATCAGCCCCAGCATTTT.